The TCR beta chain under discussion was sequenced for a study of cytomegalovirus exposure and HLA in healthy donors. Findings and caveats of the study: TCR beta V- and J-gene trimming, according to a later analysis, was linked to a missense DCLRE1C variant.

Primers: 60 Vbeta forward and 13 Jbeta reverse. Using immunoSEQ multiplex PCR, the repertoire was profiled, and TCRdb retains in-frame clones only, with some absent. This sample's clone table lists roughly 74,000 clones. Details on this clone: The antigen is undetermined.

Material for sequencing was PBMCs. This TCR came from a female donor in good health and CMV-seropositive.

The CDR3 coding sequence is TGTGCCAGCAGCGTAGTGCCACTCCCAAAAGAGACCCAGTACTTC. Its protein is CASSVVPLPKETQYF. V and J are TRBV9 and TRBJ2-5; D gene uncertain. The CDR3 sequence is 15 residues long. CDR1 is SGDLS and CDR2 is YYNGEE in the germline V gene. V gave up 0 bases and J gave up 3 bases, with 12 bases separating them.